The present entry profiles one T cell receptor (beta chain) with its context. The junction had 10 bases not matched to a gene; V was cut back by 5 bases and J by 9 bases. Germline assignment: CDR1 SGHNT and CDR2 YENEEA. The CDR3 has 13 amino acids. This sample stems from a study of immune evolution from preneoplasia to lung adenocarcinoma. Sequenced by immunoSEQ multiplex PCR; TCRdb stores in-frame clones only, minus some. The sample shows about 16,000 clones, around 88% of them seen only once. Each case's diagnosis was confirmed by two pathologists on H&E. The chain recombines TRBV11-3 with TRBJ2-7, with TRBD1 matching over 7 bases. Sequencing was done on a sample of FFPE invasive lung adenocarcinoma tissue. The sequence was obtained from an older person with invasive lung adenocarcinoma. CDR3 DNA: TGTGCCAGCAGCCGCGACAGGGCCGAGGGGCAGTACTTC. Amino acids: CASSRDRAEGQYF. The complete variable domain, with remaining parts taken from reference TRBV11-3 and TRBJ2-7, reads EAGVVQSPRYKIIEKKQPVAFWCNPISGHNTLYWYLQNLGQGPELLIRYENEEAVDDSQLPKDRFSAERLKGVDSTLKIQPAELGDSAVYLCASSRDRAEGQYFGPGTRLTVT.